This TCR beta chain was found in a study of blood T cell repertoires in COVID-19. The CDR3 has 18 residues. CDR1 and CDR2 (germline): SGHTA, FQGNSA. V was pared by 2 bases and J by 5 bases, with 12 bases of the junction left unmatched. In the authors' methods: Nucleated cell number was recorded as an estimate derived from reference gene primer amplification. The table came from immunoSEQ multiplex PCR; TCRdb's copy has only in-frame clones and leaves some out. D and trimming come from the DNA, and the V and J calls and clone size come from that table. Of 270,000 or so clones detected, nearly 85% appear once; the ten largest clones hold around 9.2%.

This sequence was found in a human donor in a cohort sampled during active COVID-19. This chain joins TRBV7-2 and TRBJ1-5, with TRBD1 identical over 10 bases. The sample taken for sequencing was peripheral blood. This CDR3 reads CASSLSGRRQGAYQPQHF. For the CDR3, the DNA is TGTGCCAGCAGCTTATCGGGCCGGAGACAGGGGGCCTATCAGCCCCAGCATTTT.